This is a list of T cell receptor beta chains from one sample in a study of blood T cells in healthy people across ages. A single record per CDR3 protein comes from TCRdb applying MiXCR to the 5' RACE reads. The table records 800,000 or so distinct CDR3 sequences, about 62% of them present only once. Sequenced sample: blood. Source of these receptors: a man between 25 and 39 years old in good health. Each CDR3 is given with its conserved first and last residue. D genes are given only for firm matches. Clone size is given for some rows only: seen once, a few or many times, or a class if the clone is expanded.

CDR3 DNA,CDR3 protein,CDR3 length,J gene,clone size,D gene,V gene
TGTGCCAGCAGCACCTACGGGAACTCTGGGGCCAACGTCCTGACTTTC,CASSTYGNSGANVLTF,16,TRBJ2-6,.,.,TRBV7-6
TGTGCCAGCAGCGCAAGGGACGGTGATCAGCCCCAGCATTTT,CASSARDGDQPQHF,14,TRBJ1-5,.,.,TRBV9
TGTGCCAGCTTTGGAGGGGAAGATGGCTACACCTTC,CASFGGEDGYTF,12,TRBJ1-2,.,.,TRBV9
TGTGCCAGCAGTTTTCTGGGACTAGCGGGTTACGAGCAGTACTTC,CASSFLGLAGYEQYF,15,TRBJ2-7,.,TRBD2,TRBV12-3/TRBV12-4
TGCAGCGTTGATGGCGGGCGCAAAAATGAGCAGTTCTTC,CSVDGGRKNEQFF,13,TRBJ2-1,few,.,TRBV29-1
TGTGCCAGCAGCCCCGGGACAGGGCCAAATGAGCAGTACTTC,CASSPGTGPNEQYF,14,TRBJ2-7,.,TRBD1,TRBV27
TGTGCCAGCAGTAACCTCATTAGCGGGGGACCTAGCACAGATACGCAGTATTTT,CASSNLISGGPSTDTQYF,18,TRBJ2-3,.,TRBD2,TRBV28
TGTGCCAGCAGCTCACTTATAGATACGCAGTATTTT,CASSSLIDTQYF,12,TRBJ2-3,.,.,TRBV7-2
TGTGCCAGCAGTCCGCGCTGGGGGGGGACCGGGGAGCTGTTTTTT,CASSPRWGGTGELFF,15,TRBJ2-2,.,TRBD2,TRBV12-3/TRBV12-4
TGTGCCAGCAGTTTGGTCAGGGGTGAGACCAAAAACATTCAGTACTTC,CASSLVRGETKNIQYF,16,TRBJ2-4,.,.,TRBV28
TGTGCCAGCAGCAAAGGCCCGGGAACCAAAGAGTTGGCCCAGTACTTC,CASSKGPGTKELAQYF,16,TRBJ2-5,few,.,TRBV21-1
TGTGCCAGCAGCCCGGGGCAGGGGATAGGCGAGCAGTACTTC,CASSPGQGIGEQYF,14,TRBJ2-7,few,.,TRBV4-2
TGTGCCAGCAGCCACAGGGATCTTCCTGTTTCACCCCTCCACTTT,CASSHRDLPVSPLHF,15,TRBJ1-6,.,.,TRBV3-1
TGCAGCGTTGAAGACGGGTCAGGCACCAAGGAGGGGACCTACGAGCAGTACTTC,CSVEDGSGTKEGTYEQYF,18,TRBJ2-7,few,.,TRBV29-1
TGTGCCAGCAGTGACAGGGGACCGAGCTCCTATAATTCACCCCTCCACTTT,CASSDRGPSSYNSPLHF,17,TRBJ1-6,.,.,TRBV6-1
TGCAGCGTTGAAGGAGGCAGAATCTCCTACAATGAGCAGTTCTTC,CSVEGGRISYNEQFF,15,TRBJ2-1,.,.,TRBV29-1